The 16 T cell receptor beta chains reported below all come from one sample, sequenced in a study of T cells after yellow fever vaccination. TCRdb ran MiXCR on the 5' RACE reads and lists one entry per CDR3 protein. The sample holds 300,000 to 400,000 distinct CDR3 sequences, about 4% seen once. The specimen comprised PBMCs, sampled 5 days after the yellow fever booster vaccination. The receptors here all came from a man between 18 and 29 years old who received the YFV17D yellow fever vaccine.

The V gene is TRBV4-3, the J gene TRBJ2-3; D gene uncertain. The CDR3 spans 14 residues. The germline V and J ends were trimmed by 0 bases and 6 bases, with 10 bases remaining between them. CDR1 and CDR2 (germline): LGHNA, YSLEER. In DNA form, the CDR3 reads TGCGCCAGCAGCCAAGACTCAGGAGCGGATACGCAGTATTTT. It specifies CASSQDSGADTQYF.

This chain uses TRBV2 with TRBJ2-5; no firm D call. V lost 7 bases and J lost 2, with 14 bases in between. Per germline, CDR1 SNHLY and CDR2 FYNNEI. This CDR3 has 14 residues. The CDR3 coding sequence is TGTGCCAGCACCCTCAGGTCTACTCAAGAGACCCAGTACTTC. Translating it yields CASTLRSTQETQYF.

The chain has TRBV11-2 and TRBJ2-1; 8 bases fit TRBD2. CDR1 is SGHAT, CDR2 FQNNGV, per germline. The CDR3 runs 15 residues. V was pared by 4 bases and J by 4 bases, with 6 bases of the junction left unmatched. This chain's CDR3 is CASSSGVAGYNEQFF. In DNA, the CDR3 is TGTGCCAGCAGCTCCGGGGTAGCGGGGTACAATGAGCAGTTCTTC. The full variable domain, in which reference TRBV11-2 and TRBJ2-1 provide the parts outside the CDR3, is EAGVAQSPRYKIIEKRQSVAFWCNPISGHATLYWYQQILGQGPKLLIQFQNNGVVDDSQLPKDRFSAERLKGVDSTLKIQPAKLEDSAVYLCASSSGVAGYNEQFFGPGTRLTVL.

This clonotype came up many times. The V gene is TRBV5-5, the J gene TRBJ2-1, with TRBD1 matching over 9 bases. V lost 5 bases and J lost 2; bases outside the gene matches: 11. This CDR3 is 17 amino acids long. The germline gives CDR1 SGHKS, CDR2 YYEKEE (reference sequence). CDR3 DNA: TGTGCCAGCAGTAAAGGCCCCGGGACAGGGCCCTACAATGAGCAGTTCTTC. Translated: CASSKGPGTGPYNEQFF. Full variable domain (rest looked up from reference TRBV5-5 and TRBJ2-1): DAGVTQSPTHLIKTRGQQVTLRCSPISGHKSVSWYQQVLGQGPQFIFQYYEKEERGRGNFPDRFSARQFPNYSSELNVNALLLGDSALYLCASSKGPGTGPYNEQFFGPGTRLTVL.

This clonotype was seen more than once but under ten times. V gene TRBV19 combines with J gene TRBJ2-1, with a weak D call TRBD2 (7 bases). Germline loops: CDR1 LNHDA, CDR2 SQIVND (reference sequence). V gave up 4 bases and J gave up 6 bases, with 16 bases separating them. CDR3 length equals 15 residues. The CDR3 is CASSSAGAMGNEQFF. In DNA form, the CDR3 reads TGTGCCAGTAGTAGCGCGGGGGCGATGGGCAATGAGCAGTTCTTC.

J is TRBJ2-7 and V is TRBV20-1, with unresolved D. CDR1 is DFQATT, CDR2 SNEGSKA, per germline (reference sequence). This CDR3 has 12 amino acids. V was shortened by 2 bases and J by 2 bases, with 7 bases between the two germline ends. The chain's CDR3 is CSARISPYEQYV. CDR3 coding DNA: TGCAGTGCTAGAATAAGCCCCTACGAGCAGTACGTC.

This chain joins TRBV10-2 and TRBJ2-1, with D possibly being TRBD1 (5 bases). Germline lookup yields CDR1 WSHSY and CDR2 SAAADI. This CDR3 has 14 amino acids. V lost 4 bases and J 4 bases, leaving 11 bases between the germline ends. CDR3 residues: CASSGYRKYNEQFF. Here the CDR3 DNA reads TGCGCCAGCAGTGGATACAGGAAATACAATGAGCAGTTCTTC.

V gene TRBV5-1 combines with J gene TRBJ2-1, with a tentative D call TRBD2 (5 bases). The CDR3 extends over 14 amino acids. V was trimmed by 7 bases and J by 1 base, leaving 12 bases between them. The germline V gene encodes CDR1 SGHRS and CDR2 YFSETQ. The CDR3 protein is CASAEAVSYNEQFF. The CDR3 DNA follows: TGCGCCAGCGCGGAGGCGGTTTCCTACAATGAGCAGTTCTTC.

This clonotype has at least ten counts. The chain has TRBV19 and TRBJ1-4; tentative D call: TRBD1 (5 bases). Germline V CDR1 and CDR2: LNHDA, SQIVND (reference sequence). With 6 bases removed from V and 7 bases from J, the gap between germline ends came to 15 bases. This CDR3 has 14 amino acids. This CDR3 reads CASRERGSGEKLFF. CDR3 sequence (DNA): TGTGCCAGTAGGGAAAGGGGATCGGGTGAAAAACTGTTTTTT.

The sample holds many counts of this clonotype. The V and J genes are TRBV2 and TRBJ2-1, with D perhaps TRBD2 (6 bases). Deletions cut 8 bases from V and 7 bases from J, with 18 bases between. CDR1 is SNHLY and CDR2 is FYNNEI in the germline V gene. This CDR3 is built from 14 residues. The CDR3 is CASRGALEGNEQFF. CDR3 nucleotides: TGTGCCAGCCGAGGGGCCTTGGAGGGGAATGAGCAGTTCTTC.

This clonotype has just a few counts. The chain joins TRBV7-9 to TRBJ2-5; D ambiguous. In germline, CDR1 is SEHNR, CDR2 FQNEAQ (reference sequence). With 3 bases removed from V and 2 bases from J, the gap between germline ends came to 10 bases. The CDR3 spans 14 residues. As DNA, the CDR3 is TGTGCCAGCAGCTTTGAGGTTCGGCAAGAGACCCAGTACTTC. It encodes CASSFEVRQETQYF.

This clonotype appeared a few times. V usage is TRBV11-2 and J usage is TRBJ2-3; 13 bases align to TRBD2. J lost 1 base, V lost 3 bases, and 7 bases had no gene match. Per germline, CDR1 SGHAT and CDR2 FQNNGV. This CDR3 is built from 18 residues. Written as DNA, the CDR3 is TGTGCCAGCAGCTTCCGACTAGCGGGGGGTCGGGGCACAGATACGCAGTATTTT. It is translated as CASSFRLAGGRGTDTQYF.

J is TRBJ2-3 and V is TRBV18; a weak D match, TRBD2 (6 bases). The CDR3 covers 14 residues. CDR1 is KGHSH, CDR2 LQKENI, per germline. The V and J ends lost 4 bases and 3 bases respectively, with 11 bases between them. The CDR3 DNA reads TGTGCCAGCTCACACCGGGACTTAACAGATACGCAGTATTTT. The encoded protein is CASSHRDLTDTQYF.

The table lists this clonotype with a few counts. The chain is built from TRBV7-3 and TRBJ2-2, with D maybe TRBD1 (5 bases). Germline V gene sequence: CDR1 SGHTA, CDR2 FQGTGA. Deletions cut 3 bases from V and 6 bases from J, with 11 bases between. The CDR3 is 14 amino acids. CDR3 in amino acids: CASSFTWGAGELFF. The CDR3 bases are TGTGCCAGCAGCTTCACATGGGGCGCCGGGGAGCTGTTTTTT.

This clonotype showed up just a few times. In DNA, the CDR3 is TGCAGCGTTGGTAAGGGCCCCGGAGGCGAGCAGTACTTC. Translation: CSVGKGPGGEQYF. The rearrangement joins TRBV29-1 to TRBJ2-7, with D possibly TRBD2 on 5 matching bases. The V end lost 4 bases, the J end lost 6 bases, and 16 bases lay between the germline ends. Germline V lookup: CDR1 SQVTM, CDR2 ANQGSEA. The CDR3 runs 13 residues.

At least ten counts were recorded for this clonotype. The chain couples TRBV11-1 to TRBJ2-4; tentative D call: TRBD1 (8 bases). Deletions cut 4 bases from V and 8 bases from J, with 15 bases between. This CDR3 spans 14 amino acids. Per the germline V gene, CDR1 is SGHAT and CDR2 is FQDESV (reference sequence). The CDR3 region has the DNA TGTGCCAGCAGCTCGACAGGGGAGGGGGACATTCAGTACTTC. Its protein product is CASSSTGEGDIQYF.